This T cell receptor (beta chain) emerged from a study of brain metastases from non-small cell lung cancer. This CDR3 contains 16 residues. Germline loops: CDR1 MDHEN, CDR2 SYDVKM. Trimming took 5 bases from V and 0 from J, leaving 14 bases between them. Here immunoSEQ multiplex PCR was the method, and the copy in TCRdb shows in-frame clones only, minus some. Of fewer than 15,000 clones listed, approximately 83% are singletons. The clonotype originates from a donor over 35 with non-small cell lung cancer. Input material: primary lung tumor tissue. The rearrangement joins TRBV28 to TRBJ1-3; D may be TRBD1 (5 bases). CDR3 nucleotides: TGTGCCAGCAGTCCCCGGGGCACCGGCTCTGGAAACACCATATATTTT. It yields the protein CASSPRGTGSGNTIYF.